Listed here are 23 T cell receptor beta chains from one sample, sequenced in a study of blood T cell repertoires in COVID-19. Sequencing was performed with immunoSEQ multiplex PCR; in TCRdb, only in-frame clones are kept and a portion is missing. The sample holds roughly 260,000 clones, about 89% seen once. The sequenced sample consisted of PBMCs or T cells enriched from blood (not recorded which). All receptors come from a woman under 30 who had recovered from COVID-19.

The rearrangement links TRBV30 to TRBJ2-2; 7 nucleotides align to TRBD2. V dropped 0 bases and J dropped 6; count of bases not matched to a gene: 7. The CDR3 consists of 15 residues. In germline, CDR1 is GTSNPN, CDR2 SVGIG (reference sequence). This CDR3 reads CAWSVLARDSGELFF. The CDR3 nucleotides are TGTGCCTGGAGTGTACTAGCGAGGGATTCCGGGGAGCTGTTTTTT. The full variable domain, rest sourced from reference TRBV30 and TRBJ2-2, is SQTIHQWPATLVQPVGSPLSLECTVEGTSNPNLYWYRQAAGRGLQLLFYSVGIGQISSEVPQNLSASRPQDRQFILSSKKLLLSDSGFYLCAWSVLARDSGELFFGEGSRLTVL.

The chain couples TRBV20-1 to TRBJ1-5; D is ambiguous. Trimming cost V 3 bases and J 3 bases, with 15 bases left between them. Per germline, CDR1 DFQATT and CDR2 SNEGSKA (reference sequence). The CDR3 is made up of 15 amino acids. The CDR3 spells CSASTGSTDNQPQHF. The CDR3 DNA sequence: TGCAGTGCTAGTACCGGGAGTACTGACAATCAGCCCCAGCATTTT.

The J gene is TRBJ1-2, the V gene TRBV27, with D tentatively TRBD1 (5 bases). V dropped 4 bases and J dropped 8 bases, with 26 bases sitting between them. There are 17 residues in the CDR3. The germline CDR1 and CDR2 sequences are MNHEY and SMNVEV (reference sequence). As DNA, the CDR3 is TGTGCCAGCAGTTCCCTGGGGCAGCCAGATTCCCTCAGGGGCTACACCTTC. Its protein is CASSSLGQPDSLRGYTF.

The V call is TRBV4-1, the J call TRBJ2-3; the D is unclear. Looked up from germline, CDR1 is MGHRA and CDR2 is YSYEKL. Trimming took 0 bases from V and 4 from J, leaving 23 bases between them. The CDR3 covers 19 residues. CDR3 amino acids: CASSQERQSSTPDSDTQYF. CDR3 nucleotides: TGCGCCAGCAGCCAAGAGAGGCAATCCTCTACGCCCGACTCAGATACGCAGTATTTT.

The chain joins TRBV29-1 to TRBJ1-6, with D maybe TRBD1 (6 bases). Germline V gene data show CDR1 as SQVTM and CDR2 as ANQGSEA. V gave up 6 bases and J gave up 7 bases, with 16 bases separating them. The CDR3 covers 14 residues. CDR3: CSVKSTGINSPLHF. CDR3 DNA: TGCAGCGTAAAAAGTACAGGGATCAATTCACCCCTCCACTTT.

The rearrangement links TRBV11-2 to TRBJ2-1, with TRBD2 matching 9 bases. Trimming cost V 1 base and J 6 bases; bases outside gene matches: 7. This CDR3 has 16 amino acids. Germline CDR1 and CDR2: SGHAT and FQNNGV. The CDR3 spells CASSLGVLAGLNEQFF. The CDR3 DNA reads TGTGCCAGCAGCTTAGGGGTGCTAGCGGGGCTCAATGAGCAGTTCTTC.

This clone was counted a single time. The V and J genes are TRBV27 and TRBJ1-4; D is uncertain. This CDR3 has 14 amino acids. Germline V gene data show CDR1 as MNHEY and CDR2 as SMNVEV (reference sequence). Between the trimmed V and J ends, which lost 3 bases and 0 bases, there was a span of 5 bases. The DNA for the CDR3 is TGTGCCAGCAGTTTCGGGACAACTAATGAAAAACTGTTTTTT. Amino acid sequence: CASSFGTTNEKLFF.

The chain recombines TRBV29-1 with TRBJ2-2; 7 positions match TRBD2. The length of the CDR3 is 15 residues. The V segment lost 2 bases and the J segment 2 bases; nucleotides outside the gene matches: 5. Germline CDR1 reads SQVTM; CDR2 reads ANQGSEA. CDR3 bases: TGCAGCGTTGAATGGGGAGGGCCCAACACCGGGGAGCTGTTTTTT. Translated, it gives CSVEWGGPNTGELFF.

The genes are TRBV28 and TRBJ2-1; TRBD2 aligns across 9 bases. CDR1 is MDHEN, CDR2 SYDVKM, per germline. V shed 3 bases, J shed 8 bases, and the junction held 8 bases outside the gene matches. This CDR3 is 15 amino acids long. CDR3 bases: TGTGCCAGCAGTTTGGGCGGGAGGGCGACGGATGAGCAGTTCTTC. Encoded protein: CASSLGGRATDEQFF.

J is TRBJ1-2 and V is TRBV7-9; unclear D gene. Germline V gene sequence: CDR1 SEHNR, CDR2 FQNEAQ (reference sequence). The CDR3 is made up of 14 amino acids. The ends were cut back, 2 bases at V and 7 bases at J, with 14 bases in the middle. The CDR3 spells CASSLLLVVGGYTF. The CDR3 DNA is TGTGCCAGCAGCTTACTCTTGGTTGTCGGTGGCTACACCTTC.

The chain is built from TRBV11-2 and TRBJ2-1; tentative D call: TRBD1 (5 bases). The CDR3 covers 14 residues. V was pared by 1 base and J by 7 bases, with 11 bases between. Germline CDR1 is SGHAT and CDR2 is FQNNGV. The CDR3 is CASSLAGWANEQFF. The DNA for the CDR3 is TGTGCCAGCAGCTTAGCAGGGTGGGCGAATGAGCAGTTCTTC.

This chain uses TRBV5-1 with TRBJ2-7, with 9 bases fitting TRBD2. The CDR3 has 17 amino acids. In germline, CDR1 is SGHRS, CDR2 YFSETQ. The J segment lost 1 base and the V segment lost 1 base, leaving 9 bases of the junction unmatched. The CDR3 region is CASSLQGGLASSYEQYF. As DNA, the CDR3 is TGCGCCAGCAGCTTGCAGGGCGGACTAGCGTCGTCCTACGAGCAGTACTTC.

This rearrangement joins TRBV6-5 to TRBJ2-3; TRBD2 might be the D (6 bases). The CDR3 contains 15 residues. V shed 5 bases and J shed 6 bases, with 18 bases lying between them. Per the germline V gene, CDR1 is MNHEY and CDR2 is SVGAGI. The CDR3 coding sequence is TGTGCCAGCAGTCCTTCATCGGGAGAGGCGGATACGCAGTATTTT. This sequence encodes CASSPSSGEADTQYF.

Concerning this clone itself: At the DNA level, this CDR3 is encoded by other sequences in the same sample as well. The rearrangement joins TRBV14 to TRBJ2-7; 7 bases agree with TRBD1. The germline CDR1 and CDR2 sequences are SGHDN and FVKESK. The CDR3 sequence is 14 residues long. The V gene end was trimmed by 5 bases and the J gene end by 1 base; junction bases not matched to a gene: 5. This CDR3 reads CASSSRDRSYEQYF. The CDR3 DNA reads TGTGCCAGCAGCTCGAGGGACAGATCCTACGAGCAGTACTTC.

The sample holds one count of this clone. The CDR3 region is CASSQRQGKEETQYF. As DNA, the CDR3 is TGCGCCAGCAGCCAACGACAGGGGAAGGAGGAGACCCAGTACTTC. V and J are TRBV5-1 and TRBJ2-5, with TRBD1 identical over 8 bases. The CDR3 is 15 amino acids. Germline V lookup: CDR1 SGHRS, CDR2 YFSETQ. V was clipped by 4 bases and J by 5 bases; unmatched bases: 10.

The CDR3 DNA reads as TGCGCCAGCATAGGGGACTATGGCTACACCTTC. Its protein is CASIGDYGYTF. The V call is TRBV10-2, the J call TRBJ1-2, with D tentatively TRBD1 (5 bases). Trimming removed 7 bases from V and 3 bases from J, with 6 bases in between. The germline V gene encodes CDR1 WSHSY and CDR2 SAAADI. The CDR3 has 11 amino acids.

V usage is TRBV6-1 and J usage is TRBJ1-4; D is ambiguous. CDR1 is MNHNS and CDR2 is SASEGT in the germline V gene. The V gene lost 1 base and the J gene lost 4 bases, with 7 bases spanning the gap. This CDR3 spans 14 amino acids. The CDR3 spells CASSEVGGNEKLFF. The CDR3 region has the DNA TGTGCCAGCAGTGAAGTTGGAGGTAATGAAAAACTGTTTTTT.

This clone was recorded only once. V usage is TRBV3-1 (or the pseudogene TRBV3-2) and J usage is TRBJ1-6; no reliable D call. The CDR3 covers 17 residues. V was cut by 0 bases and J by 4 bases, with 13 bases left in between. In germline, CDR1 is LGHDT, CDR2 YNNKEL (reference sequence). The CDR3 spells CASSQDPRREYNSPLHF. The CDR3 coding sequence is TGTGCCAGCAGCCAAGATCCCCGACGGGAGTATAATTCACCCCTCCACTTT.

The chain recombines TRBV18 with TRBJ2-3; 9 bases align to TRBD1. This CDR3 comprises 15 residues. Germline loops: CDR1 KGHSH, CDR2 LQKENI. After removal of 5 bases from V and 3 bases from J, the junction contained 6 bases not matched to a gene. The CDR3 spells CASSSDRGMTDTQYF. In DNA, the CDR3 is TGTGCCAGCTCATCCGACAGGGGGATGACAGATACGCAGTATTTT. The full variable domain, its missing parts supplied by reference TRBV18 and TRBJ2-3, is NAGVMQNPRHLVRRRGQEARLRCSPMKGHSHVYWYRQLPEEGLKFMVYLQKENIIDESGMPKERFSAEFPKEGPSILRIQQVVRGDSAAYFCASSSDRGMTDTQYFGPGTRLTVL.

The rearrangement links TRBV5-6 to TRBJ1-4; 10 bases are a match to TRBD1. J lost 7 bases, V lost 3 bases, and 6 bases had no gene match. This CDR3 is 15 amino acids long. Per the germline V gene, CDR1 is SGHDT and CDR2 is YYEEEE. The CDR3 reads CASSSTGGGGEKLFF. The CDR3 DNA reads TGTGCCAGCAGCTCGACAGGGGGCGGAGGTGAAAAACTGTTTTTT. The entire variable domain, with the rest obtained from reference TRBV5-6 and TRBJ1-4, is as follows: DAGVTQSPTHLIKTRGQQVTLRCSPKSGHDTVSWYQQALGQGPQFIFQYYEEEERQRGNFPDRFSGHQFPNYSSELNVNALLLGDSALYLCASSSTGGGGEKLFFGSGTQLSVL.

This chain uses TRBV5-6 with TRBJ2-1; possibly TRBD1 for D (6 bases). V was trimmed by 4 bases and J by 3 bases, leaving 14 bases between them. Germline V lookup: CDR1 SGHDT, CDR2 YYEEEE. CDR3 size: 15 residues. DNA of the CDR3: TGTGCCAGCAGCGCGGACAGATCGGTCTACAATGAGCAGTTCTTC. This encodes CASSADRSVYNEQFF.

V gene TRBV11-3 combines with J gene TRBJ2-2; D might be TRBD2 (6 bases). The germline V gene has CDR1 SGHNT and CDR2 YENEEA. CDR3 size: 14 residues. The V end was cut by 5 bases, the J end by 5 bases, with 12 bases between. The CDR3 DNA reads as TGTGCCAGCAGCAACTGGGGGGAAACCGGGGAGCTGTTTTTT. Translating gives CASSNWGETGELFF.

The gene calls are TRBV9 and TRBJ2-7; D is ambiguous. Trimming took 0 bases from V and 2 from J, leaving 9 bases between them. Germline assignment: CDR1 SGDLS and CDR2 YYNGEE. The CDR3 has 14 residues. The CDR3 nucleotides are TGTGCCAGCAGCGTAGATCCAGGAACCTACGAGCAGTACTTC. This encodes CASSVDPGTYEQYF. Supplemented by reference TRBV9 and TRBJ2-7, the full variable domain reads DSGVTQTPKHLITATGQRVTLRCSPRSGDLSVYWYQQSLDQGLQFLIQYYNGEERAKGNILERFSAQQFPDLHSELNLSSLELGDSALYFCASSVDPGTYEQYFGPGTRLTVT.